The entry that follows covers one TCR beta chain sequence. The sample comes from a study of shared clonotypes between healthy human individuals. Terminally differentiated effector memory CD45RA+ cells were left out of the naive CD8 fraction, which was CD45RO-negative and positively selected for CCR7. Assay used: immunoSEQ multiplex PCR; TCRdb lists only in-frame clones, some missing. The table has about 2.1 million clones, 93% seen once. The V end was cut by 7 bases, the J end by 10 bases, with 20 bases between. Looked up from germline, CDR1 is MDHEN and CDR2 is SYDVKM. The length of the CDR3 is 14 residues.

The source is a man aged 18 to 35 in good health. Some clones in this sample may be carry-over from other donors' samples. The chain links TRBV28 to TRBJ2-1, with D tentatively TRBD2 (5 bases). Sample: naive CD8+ T cells from PBMCs. DNA for the CDR3: TGTGCCAGCACCGAGGCCCAAACGGGGAAGGAGCAGTTCTTC. Translated: CASTEAQTGKEQFF. The variable domain in full, with the rest retrieved from reference TRBV28 and TRBJ2-1, is DVKVTQSSRYLVKRTGEKVFLECVQDMDHENMFWYRQDPGLGLRLIYFSYDVKMKEKGDIPEGYSVSREKKERFSLILESASTNQTSMYLCASTEAQTGKEQFFGPGTRLTVL.